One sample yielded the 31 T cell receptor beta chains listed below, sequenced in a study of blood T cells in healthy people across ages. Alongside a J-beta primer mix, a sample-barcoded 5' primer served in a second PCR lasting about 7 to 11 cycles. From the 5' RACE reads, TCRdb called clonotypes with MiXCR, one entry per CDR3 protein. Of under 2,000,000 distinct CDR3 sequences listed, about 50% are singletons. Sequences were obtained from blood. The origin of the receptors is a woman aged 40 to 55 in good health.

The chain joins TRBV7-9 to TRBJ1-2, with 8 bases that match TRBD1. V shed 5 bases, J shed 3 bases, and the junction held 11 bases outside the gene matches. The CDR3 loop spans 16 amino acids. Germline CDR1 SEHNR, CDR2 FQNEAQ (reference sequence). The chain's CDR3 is CASSHQTGEEDYGYTF. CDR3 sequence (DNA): TGTGCCAGCAGCCACCAGACAGGGGAGGAGGACTATGGCTACACCTTC.

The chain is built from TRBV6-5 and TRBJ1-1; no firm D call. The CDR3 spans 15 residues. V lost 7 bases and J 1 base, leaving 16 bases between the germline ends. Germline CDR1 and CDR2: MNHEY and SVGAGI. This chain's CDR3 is CASKLGLAGNTEAFF. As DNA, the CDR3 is TGTGCCAGCAAGTTAGGCTTGGCGGGGAACACTGAAGCTTTCTTT.

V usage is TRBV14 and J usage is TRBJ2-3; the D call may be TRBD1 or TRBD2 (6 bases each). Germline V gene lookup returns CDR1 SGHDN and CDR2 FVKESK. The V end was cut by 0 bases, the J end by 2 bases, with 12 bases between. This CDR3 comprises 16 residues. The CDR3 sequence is CASSQEWGAHTDTQYF. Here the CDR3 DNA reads TGTGCCAGCAGCCAAGAATGGGGGGCCCACACAGATACGCAGTATTTT.

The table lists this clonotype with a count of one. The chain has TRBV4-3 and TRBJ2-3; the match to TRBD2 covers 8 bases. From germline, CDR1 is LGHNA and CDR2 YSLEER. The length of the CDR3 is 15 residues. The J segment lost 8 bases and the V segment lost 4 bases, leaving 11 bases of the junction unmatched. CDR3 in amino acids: CASSRQRGSAGTQYF. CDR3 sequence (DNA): TGCGCCAGCAGCCGGCAGCGGGGGAGCGCAGGTACGCAGTATTTT.

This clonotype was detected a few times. The CDR3 nucleotides read TGTGCCAGCACCCAAAGGGGGCTCAGCACAGATACGCAGTATTTT. It encodes CASTQRGLSTDTQYF. The genes are TRBV27 and TRBJ2-3, with TRBD1 identical over 7 bases. This CDR3 comprises 15 residues. Germline values: CDR1 MNHEY, CDR2 SMNVEV (reference sequence). With V trimmed by 7 bases and J by 0 bases, 7 bases remained unmatched.

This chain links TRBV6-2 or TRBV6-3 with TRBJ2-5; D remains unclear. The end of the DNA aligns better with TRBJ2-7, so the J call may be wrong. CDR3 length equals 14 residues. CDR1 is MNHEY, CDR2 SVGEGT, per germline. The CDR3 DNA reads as TGTGCCAGCAGTTACGCACGGGTGACCTACGAGCAGTACTTC. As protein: CASSYARVTYEQYF.

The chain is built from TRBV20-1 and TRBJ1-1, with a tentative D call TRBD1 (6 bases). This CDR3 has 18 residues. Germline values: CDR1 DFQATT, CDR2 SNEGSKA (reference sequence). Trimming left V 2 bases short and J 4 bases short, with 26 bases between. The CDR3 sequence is CSARWSNARSQGFTEAFF. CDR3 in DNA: TGCAGTGCTAGATGGTCCAACGCCAGATCACAGGGATTCACTGAAGCTTTCTTT.

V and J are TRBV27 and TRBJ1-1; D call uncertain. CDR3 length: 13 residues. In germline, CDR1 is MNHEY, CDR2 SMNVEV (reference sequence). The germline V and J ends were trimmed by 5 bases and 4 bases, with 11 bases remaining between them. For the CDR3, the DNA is TGTGCCAGCAGTGGTCGATTCGGCACTGAAGCTTTCTTT. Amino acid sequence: CASSGRFGTEAFF.

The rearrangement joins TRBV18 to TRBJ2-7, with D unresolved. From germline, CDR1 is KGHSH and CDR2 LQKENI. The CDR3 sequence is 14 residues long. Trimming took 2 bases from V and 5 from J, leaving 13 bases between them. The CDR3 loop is CASSPTADSDEQYF. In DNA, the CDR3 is TGTGCCAGCTCACCAACCGCGGATTCCGACGAGCAGTACTTC. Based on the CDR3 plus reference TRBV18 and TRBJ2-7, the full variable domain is NAGVMQNPRHLVRRRGQEARLRCSPMKGHSHVYWYRQLPEEGLKFMVYLQKENIIDESGMPKERFSAEFPKEGPSILRIQQVVRGDSAAYFCASSPTADSDEQYFGPGTRLTVT.

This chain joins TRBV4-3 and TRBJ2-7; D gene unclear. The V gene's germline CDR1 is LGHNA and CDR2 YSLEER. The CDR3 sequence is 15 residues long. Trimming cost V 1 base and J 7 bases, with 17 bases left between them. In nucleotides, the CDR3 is TGCGCCAGCAGCCAAGGTGGATACAGTTACAATGAGCAGTACTTC. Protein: CASSQGGYSYNEQYF.

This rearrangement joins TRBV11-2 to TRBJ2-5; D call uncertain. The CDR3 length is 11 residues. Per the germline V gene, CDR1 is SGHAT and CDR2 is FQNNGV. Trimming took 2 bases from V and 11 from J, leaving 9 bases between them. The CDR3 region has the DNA TGTGCCAGCAGCTTAACCGACGTGCAGTACTTC. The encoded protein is CASSLTDVQYF.

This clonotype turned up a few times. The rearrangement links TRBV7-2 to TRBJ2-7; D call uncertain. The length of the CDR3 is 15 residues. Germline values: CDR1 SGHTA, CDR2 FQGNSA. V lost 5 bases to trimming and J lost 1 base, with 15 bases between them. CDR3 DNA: TGTGCCAGCAGCCTGGCCCCTAACGTTTCCTACGAGCAGTACTTC. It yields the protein CASSLAPNVSYEQYF.

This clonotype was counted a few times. The CDR3 loop reads CASSPGVGGNEQFF. The CDR3 DNA reads as TGTGCCAGCAGTCCCGGGGTAGGGGGGAATGAGCAGTTCTTC. The chain recombines TRBV12-3 or TRBV12-4 with TRBJ2-1; tentatively, D is TRBD1 or TRBD2 (6 bases each). The CDR3 consists of 14 residues. Trimming pared 5 bases from V and 7 bases from J, leaving 15 bases between.

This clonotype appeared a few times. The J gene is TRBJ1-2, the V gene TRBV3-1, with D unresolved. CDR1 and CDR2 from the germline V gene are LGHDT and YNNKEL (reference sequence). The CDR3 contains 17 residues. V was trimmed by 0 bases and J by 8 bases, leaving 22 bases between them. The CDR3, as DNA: TGTGCCAGCAGCCAAGATGGAGGTGGTTGGACCGCCAAGGGCTACACCTTC. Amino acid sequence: CASSQDGGGWTAKGYTF. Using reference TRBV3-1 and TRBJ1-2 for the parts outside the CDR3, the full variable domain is DTAVSQTPKYLVTQMGNDKSIKCEQNLGHDTMYWYKQDSKKFLKIMFSYNNKELIINETVPNRFSPKSPDKAHLNLHINSLELGDSAVYFCASSQDGGGWTAKGYTFGSGTRLTVV.

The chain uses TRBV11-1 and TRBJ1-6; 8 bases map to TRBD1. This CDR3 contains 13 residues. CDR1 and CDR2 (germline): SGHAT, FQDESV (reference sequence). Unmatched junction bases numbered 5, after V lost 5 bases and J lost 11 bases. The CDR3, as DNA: TGTGCCAGCAGCCAGCCGGACAGGGCACCCCTCCACTTT. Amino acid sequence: CASSQPDRAPLHF.

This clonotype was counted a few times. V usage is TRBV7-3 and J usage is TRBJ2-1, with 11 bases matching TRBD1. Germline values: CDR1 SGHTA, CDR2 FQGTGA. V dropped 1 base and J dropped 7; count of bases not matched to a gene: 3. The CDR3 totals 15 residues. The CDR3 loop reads CASSLMGTGGNEQFF. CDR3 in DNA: TGTGCCAGCAGCTTAATGGGGACAGGGGGTAATGAGCAGTTCTTC.

The CDR3 loop is CASSLQGQGDGYTF. CDR3 sequence (DNA): TGTGCCAGCAGCTTACAGGGACAGGGTGATGGCTACACCTTC. The genes are TRBV6-5 and TRBJ1-2, with TRBD1 matching 9 bases. V lost 6 bases and J lost 6; bases outside the gene matches: 8. This CDR3 has 14 amino acids. Per germline, CDR1 MNHEY and CDR2 SVGAGI.

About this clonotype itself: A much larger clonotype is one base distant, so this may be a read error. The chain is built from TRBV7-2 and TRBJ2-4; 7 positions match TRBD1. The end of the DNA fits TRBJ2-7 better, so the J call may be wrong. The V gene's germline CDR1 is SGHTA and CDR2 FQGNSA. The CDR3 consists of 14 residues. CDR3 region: CAGSPAGTAYEQYF. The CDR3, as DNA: TGTGCCGGCAGCCCTGCCGGGACAGCCTACGAGCAGTACTTC.

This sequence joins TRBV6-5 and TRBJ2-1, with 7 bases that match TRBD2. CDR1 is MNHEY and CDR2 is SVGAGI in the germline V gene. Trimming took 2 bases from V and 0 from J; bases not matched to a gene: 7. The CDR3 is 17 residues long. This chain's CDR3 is CASSYEFGGSSYNEQFF. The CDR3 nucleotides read TGTGCCAGCAGTTACGAATTCGGCGGGAGCTCCTACAATGAGCAGTTCTTC.

The CDR3 spells CASSPYVTGGDDYGYTF. CDR3 in DNA: TGTGCCAGCTCACCATATGTGACAGGGGGCGACGACTATGGCTACACCTTC. The chain employs TRBV18 and TRBJ1-2, with 10 bases that match TRBD1. This CDR3 has 17 residues. Germline V gives CDR1 KGHSH, CDR2 LQKENI. V shed 2 bases, J shed 3 bases, and the junction held 9 bases outside the gene matches.

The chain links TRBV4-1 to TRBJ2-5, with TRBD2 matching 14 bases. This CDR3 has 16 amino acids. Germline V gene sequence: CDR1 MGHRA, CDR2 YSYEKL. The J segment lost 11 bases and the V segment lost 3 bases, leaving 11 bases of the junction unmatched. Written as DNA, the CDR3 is TGCGCCAGCAGCCAGTCGAGGGGACTAGCGGGAGTGGAGCAGTACTTC. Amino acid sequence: CASSQSRGLAGVEQYF.

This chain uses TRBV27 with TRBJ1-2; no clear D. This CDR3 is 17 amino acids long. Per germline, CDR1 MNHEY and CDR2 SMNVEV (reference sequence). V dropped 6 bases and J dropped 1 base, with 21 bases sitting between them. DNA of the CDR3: TGTGCCAGCAGAGAGCCGCGACGGTTCGGCGGTAACTATGGCTACACCTTC. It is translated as CASREPRRFGGNYGYTF.

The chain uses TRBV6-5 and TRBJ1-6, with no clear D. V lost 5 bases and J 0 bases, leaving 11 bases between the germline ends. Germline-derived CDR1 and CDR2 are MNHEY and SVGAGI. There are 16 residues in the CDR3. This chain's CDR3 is CASSRPQSSYNSPLHF. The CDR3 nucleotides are TGTGCCAGCAGTCGACCGCAGAGCTCCTATAATTCACCCCTCCACTTT.

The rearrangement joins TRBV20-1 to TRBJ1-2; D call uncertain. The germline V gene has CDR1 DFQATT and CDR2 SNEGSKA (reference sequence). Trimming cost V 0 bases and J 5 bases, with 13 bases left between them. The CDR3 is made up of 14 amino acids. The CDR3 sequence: CSARDRVMWYGYTF. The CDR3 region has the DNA TGCAGTGCTAGAGATAGGGTGATGTGGTATGGCTACACCTTC.

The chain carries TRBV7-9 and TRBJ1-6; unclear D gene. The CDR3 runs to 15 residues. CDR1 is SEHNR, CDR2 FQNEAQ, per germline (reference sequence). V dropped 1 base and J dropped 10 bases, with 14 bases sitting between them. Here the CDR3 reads CASSLVTSYESPLHF. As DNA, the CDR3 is TGTGCCAGCAGCTTAGTGACCTCCTACGAGTCACCCCTCCACTTT.

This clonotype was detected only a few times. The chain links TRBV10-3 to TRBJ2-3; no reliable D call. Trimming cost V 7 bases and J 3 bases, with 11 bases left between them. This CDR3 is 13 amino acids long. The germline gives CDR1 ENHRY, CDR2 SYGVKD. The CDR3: CAITGPETDTQYF. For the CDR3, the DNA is TGTGCCATCACCGGTCCGGAGACAGATACGCAGTATTTT.

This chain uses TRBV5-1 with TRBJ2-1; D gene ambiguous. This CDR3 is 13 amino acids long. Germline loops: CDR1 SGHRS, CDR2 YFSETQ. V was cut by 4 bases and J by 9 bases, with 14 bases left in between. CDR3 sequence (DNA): TGCGCCAGCAGCACCGGCTACCACATTGAGCAGTTCTTC. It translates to CASSTGYHIEQFF.

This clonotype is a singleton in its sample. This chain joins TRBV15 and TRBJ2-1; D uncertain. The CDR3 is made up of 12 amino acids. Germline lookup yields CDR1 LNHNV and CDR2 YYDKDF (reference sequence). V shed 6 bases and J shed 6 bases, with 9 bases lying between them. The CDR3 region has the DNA TGTGCCACCAGTATAAAGTCCAATGAGCAGTTCTTC. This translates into CATSIKSNEQFF.

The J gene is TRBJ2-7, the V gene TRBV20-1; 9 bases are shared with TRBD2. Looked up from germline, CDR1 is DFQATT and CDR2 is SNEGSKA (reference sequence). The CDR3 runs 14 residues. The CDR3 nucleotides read TGCAGGTTCGCCCGTAGCGGGGGCCCCTACGAGCAGTACTTC. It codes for CRFARSGGPYEQYF.

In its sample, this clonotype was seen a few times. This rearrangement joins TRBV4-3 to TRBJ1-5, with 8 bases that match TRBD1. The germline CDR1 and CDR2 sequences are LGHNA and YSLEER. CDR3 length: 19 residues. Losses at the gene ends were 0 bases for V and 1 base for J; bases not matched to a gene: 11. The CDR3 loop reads CASSQDWAGGKISNQPQHF. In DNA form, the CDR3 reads TGCGCCAGCAGCCAAGATTGGGCAGGGGGCAAAATCAGCAATCAGCCCCAGCATTTT.

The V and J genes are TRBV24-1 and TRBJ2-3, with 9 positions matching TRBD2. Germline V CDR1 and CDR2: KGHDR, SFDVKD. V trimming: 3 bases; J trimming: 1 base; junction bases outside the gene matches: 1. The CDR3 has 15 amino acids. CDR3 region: CATSDRGGGTDTQYF. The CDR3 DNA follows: TGTGCCACCAGTGATCGCGGGGGGGGCACAGATACGCAGTATTTT.